This T cell receptor beta chain is from a study of regulatory T cells in long-lasting Graves disease. This clonotype was picked up many times. The length of the CDR3 is 16 residues. V was pared by 8 bases and J by 6 bases, with 8 bases of the junction left unmatched. Per germline, CDR1 SGHNT and CDR2 YENEEA. Noted time point: newly diagnosed GD, antithyroid drugs for less than 3 months. From PBMCs, RNA was extracted and then used to make the TCR library. EDTA tubes were used for drawing around 9 milliliters of peripheral blood. Building of the TCR beta libraries involved iRepertoire HTBI primers and Arm-PCR of CDR3 regions. A single record per CDR3 protein comes from TCRdb applying MiXCR to the multiplex PCR reads. The sample has 400,000 to 500,000 distinct CDR3 sequences; approximately 14% are singletons. The sample was also linked to a second study, of T cells in Graves' hyperthyroidism and ophthalmopathy. This second report adds: A set of HTBI primers served as the primers for a first-round RT-PCR of the TCR CDR3.

This rearrangement joins TRBV11-3 to TRBJ2-2; 14 bases match TRBD2. The input for sequencing was peripheral blood mononuclear cells (PBMCs), taken at new diagnosis, from a patient treated with antithyroid drugs. This TCR was recovered from a woman aged 45-65 years with Graves disease. CDR3 bases: TGTGCCAGCGGGACTAGCGGGAGACTGGGTCCCGGGGAGCTGTTTTTT. It translates to CASGTSGRLGPGELFF. Full variable domain (remainder filled in from reference TRBV11-3 and TRBJ2-2): EAGVVQSPRYKIIEKKQPVAFWCNPISGHNTLYWYLQNLGQGPELLIRYENEEAVDDSQLPKDRFSAERLKGVDSTLKIQPAELGDSAVYLCASGTSGRLGPGELFFGEGSRLTVL.